The 18 T cell receptor beta chains below were found in one sample sequenced in a study of radiotherapy plus CTLA-4 blockade in lung cancer. Clones were read by immunoSEQ multiplex PCR, and TCRdb kept only the in-frame ones, dropping some. The table has 80,000 or so clones, over 70% seen once. The sample consisted of peripheral blood, taken from a patient treated with radiotherapy plus ipilimumab. These receptors all come from a human donor with non-small cell lung cancer whose response to radiotherapy plus ipilimumab could not be evaluated. Some clones in this sample may be carry-over from other donors' samples.

This sequence joins TRBV6-1 and TRBJ1-1; TRBD1 agrees at 7 bases. V lost 6 bases and J lost 3; bases outside the gene matches: 7. Germline lookup yields CDR1 MNHNS and CDR2 SASEGT. The CDR3 runs 14 residues. This CDR3 is CASRRDREDTEAFF. The CDR3 DNA reads TGTGCCAGCAGGAGAGACAGGGAAGACACTGAAGCTTTCTTT.

This chain uses TRBV27 with TRBJ2-5; D might be TRBD1 (5 bases). CDR3 length: 13 amino acids. CDR1 and CDR2 from the germline V gene are MNHEY and SMNVEV (reference sequence). The ends were cut back, 6 bases at V and 7 bases at J, with 15 bases in the middle. CDR3 in DNA: TGTGCCAGCAGCGCGGACAATCGAGGGACCCAGTACTTC. Its translation: CASSADNRGTQYF.

J is TRBJ1-5 and V is TRBV7-2; D remains unclear. The CDR3 totals 15 residues. V lost 0 bases, J lost 2 bases, and 8 bases lay in between. Germline CDR1 and CDR2: SGHTA and FQGNSA. For the CDR3, the DNA is TGTGCCAGCAGCTTAGCGAGCCAGGGCAATCAGCCCCAGCATTTT. Its translation: CASSLASQGNQPQHF.

V and J are TRBV28 and TRBJ2-4; possible D gene TRBD1, 5 bases. Deletions cut 6 bases from V and 0 bases from J, with 18 bases between. CDR1 and CDR2 (germline): MDHEN, SYDVKM. The CDR3 covers 17 residues. The CDR3 loop reads CASSQPDSLEAKNIQYF. The CDR3 coding sequence is TGTGCCAGCAGCCAACCTGACAGTTTGGAAGCCAAAAACATTCAGTACTTC.

The rearrangement links TRBV5-1 to TRBJ2-5; 7 nucleotides agree with TRBD1. The DNA end is more similar to TRBJ2-7, so the J call may be wrong. This CDR3 is built from 16 residues. Per the germline V gene, CDR1 is SGHRS and CDR2 is YFSETQ. CDR3 residues: CASSVNPGTVTYEQYF. In DNA, the CDR3 is TGCGCCAGCAGCGTAAACCCCGGGACAGTAACCTACGAGCAGTACTTC.

This clone has just a few counts. This chain links TRBV6-5 with TRBJ2-7; TRBD2 aligns across 8 bases. Germline V gene lookup returns CDR1 MNHEY and CDR2 SVGAGI. V lost 0 bases to trimming and J lost 0 bases; unmatched junction nucleotides: 4. The CDR3 runs to 16 residues. In DNA, the CDR3 is TGTGCCAGCAGTTACTCGGGACGGGGGGGCTCCTACGAGCAGTACTTC. Residues: CASSYSGRGGSYEQYF.

The rearrangement joins TRBV5-8 to TRBJ2-5; 12 bases are shared with TRBD1. This CDR3 spans 16 amino acids. V shed 5 bases and J 4 bases; nucleotides not matched to a gene: 9. CDR1 and CDR2 from the germline V gene are SGHTS and YDEGEE. CDR3 protein: CASRTGQGARVETQYF. The CDR3 coding sequence is TGTGCCAGCAGAACGGGACAGGGGGCGAGGGTAGAGACCCAGTACTTC.

CDR3 region: CASSLQTSGGPSTFYNEQFF. In DNA form, the CDR3 reads TGTGCCAGCAGCTTACAGACTAGCGGGGGGCCCTCTACCTTTTACAATGAGCAGTTCTTC. The chain carries TRBV7-8 and TRBJ2-1; 13 positions match TRBD2. The CDR3 has 20 residues. V shed 2 bases and J 4 bases; nucleotides not matched to a gene: 14. In germline, CDR1 is SGHVS, CDR2 FQNEAQ.

The rearrangement uses TRBV4-3 and TRBJ1-3, with no clear D. V was clipped by 2 bases and J by 0 bases, with 8 bases between them. This CDR3 is 15 amino acids long. Germline-derived CDR1 and CDR2 are LGHNA and YSLEER. CDR3 bases: TGCGCCAGCAGCCAAATACTCTTCTCTGGAAACACCATATATTTT. Protein: CASSQILFSGNTIYF.

The gene calls are TRBV6-1 and TRBJ2-7; tentatively, D is TRBD2 (5 bases). Trimming stripped 5 bases from V and 2 bases from J, with 16 bases between. Germline CDR1 and CDR2: MNHNS and SASEGT. This CDR3 is 15 amino acids long. CDR3 DNA sequence: TGTGCCAGCAGTCAACCCGGTCAGCGGACCTACGAGCAGTACTTC. This sequence encodes CASSQPGQRTYEQYF.

The J gene is TRBJ2-1, the V gene TRBV10-3, with 9 nucleotides matching TRBD1. V dropped 11 bases and J dropped 0; count of bases not matched to a gene: 5. The germline V gene has CDR1 ENHRY and CDR2 SYGVKD. The length of the CDR3 is 14 residues. The CDR3 here is CAVTGQGSYNEQFF. The CDR3 nucleotides read TGTGCCGTGACGGGACAGGGCTCCTACAATGAGCAGTTCTTC.

This rearrangement joins TRBV6-4 to TRBJ2-3; 9 bases align to TRBD1. The CDR3 extends over 14 amino acids. Germline V gives CDR1 MRHNA, CDR2 SNTAGT. J was trimmed by 3 bases and V by 6 bases; bases with no gene match: 4. The CDR3 DNA reads as TGTGCCAGCAGCCGGGACAGGGTTACAGATACGCAGTATTTT. It translates to CASSRDRVTDTQYF.

The genes are TRBV19 and TRBJ1-2; possibly TRBD1 for D (5 bases). Germline V lookup: CDR1 LNHDA, CDR2 SQIVND (reference sequence). This CDR3 has 17 amino acids. With 5 bases removed from V and 2 bases from J, the gap between germline ends came to 21 bases. CDR3 sequence: CASSPQGLSQRNYGYTF. CDR3 nucleotides: TGTGCCAGTAGTCCTCAGGGACTCTCTCAACGCAACTATGGCTACACCTTC.

The chain has TRBV5-1 and TRBJ1-2; 8 positions agree with TRBD1. CDR1 and CDR2 (germline): SGHRS, YFSETQ. Trimming took 2 bases from V and 4 from J; bases not matched to a gene: 7. The CDR3 loop spans 15 amino acids. This CDR3 reads CASSFSGTGRYGYTF. The CDR3 DNA is TGCGCCAGCAGCTTCTCCGGGACAGGACGCTATGGCTACACCTTC.

The chain couples TRBV7-9 to TRBJ2-4; a weak D match, TRBD1 (6 bases). The CDR3 is made up of 14 amino acids. Trimming removed 3 bases at V and 8 bases at J, with 14 bases between. Germline values: CDR1 SEHNR, CDR2 FQNEAQ (reference sequence). For the CDR3, the DNA is TGTGCCAGCAGCTTGGCAGGGAAGGGGGACATTCAGTACTTC. Its protein product is CASSLAGKGDIQYF.

CDR3: CASSQDRGYGNTIYF. In DNA, the CDR3 is TGCGCCAGCAGCCAGGACAGGGGATATGGAAACACCATATATTTT. The chain employs TRBV4-3 and TRBJ1-3; TRBD1 matches at 9 bases. V lost 3 bases, J lost 3 bases, and 3 bases stayed unmatched. The CDR3 extends over 15 amino acids. The germline CDR1 and CDR2 sequences are LGHNA and YSLEER.

This chain's CDR3 is CASSQATSGTSGGDTQYF. The CDR3 coding sequence is TGCGCCAGCAGCCAAGCCACCTCCGGGACTAGCGGGGGAGATACGCAGTATTTT. The chain joins TRBV4-1 to TRBJ2-3; 14 nucleotides line up with TRBD2. The CDR3 spans 18 residues. Trimming took 1 base from V and 5 from J; bases not matched to a gene: 8. In germline, CDR1 is MGHRA, CDR2 YSYEKL.

The count of this clone is one. This rearrangement joins TRBV5-1 to TRBJ2-7; 9 positions match TRBD1. Per the germline V gene, CDR1 is SGHRS and CDR2 is YFSETQ. Trimming took 0 bases from V and 9 from J; bases not matched to a gene: 10. The CDR3 is made up of 15 amino acids. This CDR3 is CASSLATGGSGGQYF. The DNA for the CDR3 is TGCGCCAGCAGCTTGGCAACAGGGGGCAGTGGAGGGCAGTACTTC.